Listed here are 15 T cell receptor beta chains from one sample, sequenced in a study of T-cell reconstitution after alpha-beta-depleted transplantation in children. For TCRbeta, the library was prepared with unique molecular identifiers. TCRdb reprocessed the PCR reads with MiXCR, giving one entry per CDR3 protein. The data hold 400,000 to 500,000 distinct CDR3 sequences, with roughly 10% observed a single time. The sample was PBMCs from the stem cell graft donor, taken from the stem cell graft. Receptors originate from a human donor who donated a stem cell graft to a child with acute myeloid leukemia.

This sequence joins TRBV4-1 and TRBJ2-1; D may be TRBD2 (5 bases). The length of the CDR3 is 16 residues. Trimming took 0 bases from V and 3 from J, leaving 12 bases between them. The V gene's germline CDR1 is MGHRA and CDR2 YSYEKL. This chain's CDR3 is CASSQETRLLYNEQFF. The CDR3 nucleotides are TGCGCCAGCAGCCAAGAAACTAGATTACTCTACAATGAGCAGTTCTTC.

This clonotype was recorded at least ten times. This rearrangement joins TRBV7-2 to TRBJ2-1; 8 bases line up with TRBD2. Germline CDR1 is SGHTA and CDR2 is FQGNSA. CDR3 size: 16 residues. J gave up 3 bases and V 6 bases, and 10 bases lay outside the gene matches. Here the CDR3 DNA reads TGTGCCAGCAGTCGACAAAGCGGGAGCTACTACAATGAGCAGTTCTTC. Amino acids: CASSRQSGSYYNEQFF.

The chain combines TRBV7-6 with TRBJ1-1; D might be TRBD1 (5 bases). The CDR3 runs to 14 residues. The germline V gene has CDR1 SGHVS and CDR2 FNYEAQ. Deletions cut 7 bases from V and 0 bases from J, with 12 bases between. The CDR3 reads CASNPGFMNTEAFF. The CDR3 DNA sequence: TGTGCCAGCAACCCAGGGTTCATGAACACTGAAGCTTTCTTT.

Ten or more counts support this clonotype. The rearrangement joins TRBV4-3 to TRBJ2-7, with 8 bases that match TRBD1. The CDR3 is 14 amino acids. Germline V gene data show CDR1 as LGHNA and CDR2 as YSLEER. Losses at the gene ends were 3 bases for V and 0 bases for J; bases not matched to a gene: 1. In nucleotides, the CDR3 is TGCGCCAGCAGCCACGGGACAGGCTCCTACGAGCAGTACTTC. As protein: CASSHGTGSYEQYF.

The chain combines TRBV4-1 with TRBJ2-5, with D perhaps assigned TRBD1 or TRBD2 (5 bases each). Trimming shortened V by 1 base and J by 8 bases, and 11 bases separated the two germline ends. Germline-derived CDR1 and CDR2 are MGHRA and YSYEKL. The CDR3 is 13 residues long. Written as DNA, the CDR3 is TGCGCCAGCAGCCAAGCTTCAGGGAGCACCCAGTACTTC. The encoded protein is CASSQASGSTQYF.

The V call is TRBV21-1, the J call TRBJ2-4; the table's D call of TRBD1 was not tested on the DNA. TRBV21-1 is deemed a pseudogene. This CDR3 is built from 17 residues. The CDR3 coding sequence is TGTGCCAGCAGCAAAGCGCTAGGGGACAGGGTAGTACGGATTCAGTACTTC. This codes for CASSKALGDRVVRIQYF.

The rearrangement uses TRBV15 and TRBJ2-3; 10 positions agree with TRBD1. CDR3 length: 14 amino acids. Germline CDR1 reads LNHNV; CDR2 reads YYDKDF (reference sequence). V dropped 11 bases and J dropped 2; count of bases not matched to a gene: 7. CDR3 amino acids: CAAGQGGPTDTQYF. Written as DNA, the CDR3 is TGTGCCGCTGGACAGGGGGGGCCCACAGATACGCAGTATTTT.

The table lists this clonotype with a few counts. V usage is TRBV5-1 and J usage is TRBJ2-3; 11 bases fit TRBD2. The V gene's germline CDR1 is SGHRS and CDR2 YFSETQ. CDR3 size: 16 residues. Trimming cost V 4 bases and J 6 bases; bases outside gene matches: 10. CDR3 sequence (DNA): TGCGCCAGCAGCCCCCCCCTAGCGGGGGGCGCCGATACGCAGTATTTT. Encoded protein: CASSPPLAGGADTQYF.

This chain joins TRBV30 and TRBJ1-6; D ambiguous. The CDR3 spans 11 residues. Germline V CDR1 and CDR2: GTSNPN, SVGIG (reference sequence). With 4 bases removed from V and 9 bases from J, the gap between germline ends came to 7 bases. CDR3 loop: CAWTKGSPLHF. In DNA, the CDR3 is TGTGCCTGGACTAAAGGTTCACCCCTCCACTTT. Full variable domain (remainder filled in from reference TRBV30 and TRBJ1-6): SQTIHQWPATLVQPVGSPLSLECTVEGTSNPNLYWYRQAAGRGLQLLFYSVGIGQISSEVPQNLSASRPQDRQFILSSKKLLLSDSGFYLCAWTKGSPLHFGNGTRLTVT.

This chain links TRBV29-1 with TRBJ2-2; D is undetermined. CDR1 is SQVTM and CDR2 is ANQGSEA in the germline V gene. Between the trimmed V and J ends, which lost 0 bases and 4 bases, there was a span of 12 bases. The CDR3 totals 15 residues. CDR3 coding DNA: TGCAGCGTTGAAGATCTATTGGGTTCCACCGGGGAGCTGTTTTTT. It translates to CSVEDLLGSTGELFF.

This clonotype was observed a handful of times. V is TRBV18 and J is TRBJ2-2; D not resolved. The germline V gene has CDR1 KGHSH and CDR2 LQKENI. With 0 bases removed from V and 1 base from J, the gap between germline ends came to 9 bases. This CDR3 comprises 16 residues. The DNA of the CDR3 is TGTGCCAGCTCACCACCGCGGCGGAAGAACACCGGGGAGCTGTTTTTT. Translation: CASSPPRRKNTGELFF.

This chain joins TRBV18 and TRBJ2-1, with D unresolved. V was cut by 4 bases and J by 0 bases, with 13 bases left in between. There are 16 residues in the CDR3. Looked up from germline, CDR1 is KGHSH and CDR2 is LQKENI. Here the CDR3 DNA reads TGTGCCAGCTCACAGAACAACATTCCCTCCTACAATGAGCAGTTCTTC. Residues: CASSQNNIPSYNEQFF.

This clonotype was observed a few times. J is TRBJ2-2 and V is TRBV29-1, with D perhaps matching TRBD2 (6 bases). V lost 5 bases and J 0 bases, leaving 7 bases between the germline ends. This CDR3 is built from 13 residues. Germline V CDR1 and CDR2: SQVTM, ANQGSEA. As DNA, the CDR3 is TGCAGCGTTAGCGGGTCGAACACCGGGGAGCTGTTTTTT. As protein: CSVSGSNTGELFF.

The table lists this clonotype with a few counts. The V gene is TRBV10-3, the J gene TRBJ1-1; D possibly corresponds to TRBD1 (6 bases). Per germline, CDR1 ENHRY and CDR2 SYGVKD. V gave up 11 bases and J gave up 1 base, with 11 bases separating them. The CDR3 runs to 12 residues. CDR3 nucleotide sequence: TGTGCCTCCGGGACATGGAACACTGAAGCTTTCTTT. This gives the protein CASGTWNTEAFF.

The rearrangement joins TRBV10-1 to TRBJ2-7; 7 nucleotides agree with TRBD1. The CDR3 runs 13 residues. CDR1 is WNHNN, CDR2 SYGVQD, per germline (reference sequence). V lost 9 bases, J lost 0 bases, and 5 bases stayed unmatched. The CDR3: CASTGAHSYEQYV. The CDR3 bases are TGCGCCAGTACAGGGGCCCACTCCTACGAGCAGTACGTC.